A few counts support the clone carrying this TCR beta chain. TCRdb reprocessed the RT-PCR reads with MiXCR, giving one entry per CDR3 protein. Found here are about 24,000 distinct CDR3 sequences, 40% to 45% of them singletons; the top ten hold around 72%. These data belong to a study of patients and donors after allogeneic stem cell transplantation. CDR3 size: 14 residues. Trimming took 6 bases from V and 5 from J; bases not matched to a gene: 5. Per germline, CDR1 SEHNR and CDR2 FQNEAQ (reference sequence). Sequencing was performed on blood, either unsorted or a sorted T cell fraction (not recorded which). The receptor comes from a human donor who was either an allogeneic HSCT recipient or a stem cell or donor lymphocyte infusion donor (not recorded which). It is not recorded whose cells these are; they may come from a transplant donor. The chain uses TRBV7-9 and TRBJ2-1; 9 bases are a match to TRBD1. CDR3 nucleotide sequence: TGTGCCAGCAGGACGGACAGGGGAAACAATGAGCAGTTCTTC. It codes for CASRTDRGNNEQFF.